This T cell receptor beta chain was captured by sequencing in a study of blood T cell repertoires in COVID-19. Study overall: Spain, Italy and the United States supplied samples that represented acute and convalescent COVID-19. PBMCs, B-cell-depleted T cells, or T cells were the source of the cDNA or gDNA that made up the material.

The germline gives CDR1 KGHSH, CDR2 LQKENI. V lost 1 base and J 4 bases, leaving 14 bases between the germline ends. The CDR3 is 15 residues long. As originally analysed: Estimated nucleated cell counts came from reference gene primer amplification. Clones were sequenced by immunoSEQ multiplex PCR, and TCRdb holds only the in-frame ones, with some missing. D and trimming were read from the DNA, whereas the V and J calls and clone size are those reported in that table. The data hold roughly 200,000 clones, with 90% observed a single time. The chain couples TRBV18 to TRBJ2-7; maybe TRBD1 (5 bases). The specimen sequenced was peripheral blood. This clonotype was sampled from a man over 45 with acute or convalescent COVID-19. The CDR3 here is CASSPRQGLSYEQYF. CDR3 DNA sequence: TGTGCCAGCTCACCACGTCAGGGTCTGAGTTACGAGCAGTACTTC.